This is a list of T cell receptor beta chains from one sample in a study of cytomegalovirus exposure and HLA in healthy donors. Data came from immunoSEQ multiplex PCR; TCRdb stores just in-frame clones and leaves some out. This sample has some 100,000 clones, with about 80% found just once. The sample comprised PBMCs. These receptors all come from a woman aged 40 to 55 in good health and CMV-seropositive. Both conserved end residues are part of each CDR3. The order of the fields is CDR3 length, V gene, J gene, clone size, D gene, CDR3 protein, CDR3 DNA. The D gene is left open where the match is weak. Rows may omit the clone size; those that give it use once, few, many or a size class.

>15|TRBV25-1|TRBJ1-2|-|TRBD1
CASSDGQGMANGYTF
TGTGCCAGCAGTGACGGACAGGGTATGGCGAATGGCTACACCTTC
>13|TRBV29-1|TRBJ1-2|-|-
CSVEQWGGYGYTF
TGCAGCGTTGAACAGTGGGGGGGATATGGCTACACCTTC
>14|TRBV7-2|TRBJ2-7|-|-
CASSLERGNYEQYF
TGTGCCAGCAGCTTAGAACGGGGGAATTACGAGCAGTACTTC
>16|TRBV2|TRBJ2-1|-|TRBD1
CASTNDRVWSYNEQFF
TGTGCCAGCACAAACGACAGGGTCTGGAGTTACAATGAGCAGTTCTTC
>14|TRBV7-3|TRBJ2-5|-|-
CASSPDRFQETQYF
TGTGCCAGCAGTCCGGACAGATTCCAAGAGACCCAGTACTTC
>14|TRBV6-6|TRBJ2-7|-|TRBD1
CASRSGTGGYEQYF
TGTGCCAGCAGATCCGGGACAGGGGGCTACGAGCAGTACTTC
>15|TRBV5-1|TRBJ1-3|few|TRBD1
CASSLQGVTGNTIYF
TGCGCCAGCAGCTTGCAGGGGGTTACTGGAAACACCATATATTTT
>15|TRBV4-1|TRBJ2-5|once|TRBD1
CASSQQDRGQGTQYF
TGCGCCAGCAGCCAGCAGGACAGGGGGCAGGGGACCCAGTACTTC
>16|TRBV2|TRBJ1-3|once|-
CASSLEGTVSGNTIYF
TGTGCCAGCAGCCTGGAGGGGACCGTCTCTGGAAACACCATATATTTT
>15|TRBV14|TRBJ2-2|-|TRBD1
CASSQRTGNTGELFF
TGTGCCAGCAGCCAACGGACAGGGAACACCGGGGAGCTGTTTTTT
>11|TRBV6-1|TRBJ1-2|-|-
CASSEAPVSTF
TGTGCCAGCAGTGAAGCTCCGGTTAGCACCTTC
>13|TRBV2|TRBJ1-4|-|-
CASSMGLREKLFF
TGTGCCAGCAGCATGGGGCTTAGGGAAAAACTGTTTTTT
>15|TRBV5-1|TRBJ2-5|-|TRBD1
CASSLSGQVYETQYF
TGCGCCAGCAGCTTGTCGGGACAGGTTTACGAGACCCAGTACTTC
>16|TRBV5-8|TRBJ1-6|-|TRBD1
CASRDRGGSGNSPLHF
TGTGCCAGCAGAGACAGGGGTGGATCGGGAAATTCACCCCTCCACTTT
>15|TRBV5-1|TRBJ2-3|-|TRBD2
CASSLETSGGAPQYF
TGCGCCAGCAGCTTGGAGACTAGCGGGGGGGCTCCGCAGTATTTT
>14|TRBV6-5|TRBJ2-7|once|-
CASSRDSTSYEQYF
TGTGCCAGCAGTCGGGACTCCACCTCCTACGAGCAGTACTTC
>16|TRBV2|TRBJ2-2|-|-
CASTLGDRPNTGELFF
TGTGCCAGCACTTTAGGGGATAGGCCGAACACCGGGGAGCTGTTTTTT
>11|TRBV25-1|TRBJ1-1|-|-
CASGFGTEAFF
TGTGCCAGCGGGTTCGGGACTGAAGCTTTCTTT
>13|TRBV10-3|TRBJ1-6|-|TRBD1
CAIGPSGGSPLHF
TGTGCCATCGGACCCTCAGGGGGTTCACCCCTCCACTTT
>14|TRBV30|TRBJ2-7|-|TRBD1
CAWSQDRGKRGQYF
TGTGCCTGGAGTCAGGACAGGGGAAAGCGGGGGCAGTACTTC
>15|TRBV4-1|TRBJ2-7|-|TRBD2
CASSPDNGGSYEQYF
TGCGCCAGCAGCCCAGATAACGGGGGGTCCTACGAGCAGTACTTC
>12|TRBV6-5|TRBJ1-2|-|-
CASSFRNYGYTF
TGTGCCAGCAGTTTCCGGAACTATGGCTACACCTTC
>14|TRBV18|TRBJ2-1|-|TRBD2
CASSEGLVNNEQFF
TGTGCCAGCTCAGAAGGACTAGTAAACAATGAGCAGTTCTTC